This T cell receptor (beta chain) was recovered during a study of cytomegalovirus exposure and HLA in healthy donors. The wider study: An early data release held 70 million to 90 million unique TCRs from HLA-typed donors. Study observations and caveats: With further analysis later on, most CMV-associated TCR beta chains appeared HLA-restricted. Available immune exposure information was restricted to CMV serostatus only.

Germline V lookup: CDR1 SGHNT, CDR2 YYREEE (reference sequence). This CDR3 spans 15 amino acids. Trimming cost V 4 bases and J 7 bases; bases outside gene matches: 11. It was with 60 Vbeta and 13 Jbeta primers that the PCR ran. Original methodology: Roughly 11 million of the roughly 80 million unique TCR beta chains counted in a later analysis were shared. Libraries were prepared by immunoSEQ multiplex PCR; TCRdb keeps only in-frame clonotypes and omits some of them. V and J calls and clone size come straight from that table; D and trimming were deduced from the DNA. The sample yields around 94,000 clones, roughly 83% seen once. This clone has only a few counts. As yet, its antigen is unknown.

This TCR was recovered from a man aged 40-49 years in good health and CMV-seronegative. V gene TRBV5-4 combines with J gene TRBJ1-2; TRBD1 aligns across 9 bases. The specimen was PBMCs. Here the CDR3 reads CASSGDRVYKGGYTF. The CDR3 DNA is TGTGCCAGCAGCGGGGACAGGGTTTATAAGGGTGGCTACACCTTC.